The 20 T cell receptor beta chains below all came from one sample that was sequenced in a study of blood T cell repertoires in COVID-19. Repertoires were generated with immunoSEQ multiplex PCR, while TCRdb's copy carries only in-frame clones and drops some. The sample has under 200,000 clones, around three quarters seen once. Source material: peripheral blood. These receptors were obtained from a man aged 55 to 69 with acute or convalescent COVID-19.

The chain is built from TRBV6-5 and TRBJ1-2, with D possibly matching TRBD1 (6 bases). V was cut by 8 bases and J by 8 bases, with 24 bases left in between. CDR3 size: 15 residues. Germline loops: CDR1 MNHEY, CDR2 SVGAGI. As DNA, the CDR3 is TGTGCCAGCCCCGAGGGGGACACCAACGGAGTGGGCTACACCTTC. As protein: CASPEGDTNGVGYTF.

The rearrangement uses TRBV5-1 and TRBJ2-5; 7 bases map to TRBD1. From germline, CDR1 is SGHRS and CDR2 YFSETQ. The CDR3 totals 13 residues. The ends lost 6 bases at V and 2 bases at J; junction bases unmatched: 4. The CDR3 here is CASKGGPQETQYF. The CDR3 nucleotides are TGCGCCAGCAAAGGGGGCCCACAAGAGACCCAGTACTTC.

The chain recombines TRBV6-5 with TRBJ1-1; D is ambiguous. The V gene lost 0 bases and the J gene lost 9 bases, with 14 bases spanning the gap. Germline V lookup: CDR1 MNHEY, CDR2 SVGAGI. This CDR3 has 14 amino acids. The CDR3 loop reads CASSYSGATKQAFF. The CDR3 nucleotides read TGTGCCAGCAGTTACTCGGGAGCGACCAAGCAAGCTTTCTTT.

This clone has just a few counts. The chain is built from TRBV6-5 and TRBJ1-1; D is perhaps TRBD1 (6 bases). The V gene lost 3 bases and the J gene lost 2 bases, with 16 bases spanning the gap. The CDR3 loop spans 16 amino acids. CDR1 MNHEY and CDR2 SVGAGI come from the germline V gene. CDR3 loop: CASSYGQGKGNTEAFF. CDR3 DNA: TGTGCCAGCAGTTATGGGCAGGGGAAAGGAAACACTGAAGCTTTCTTT.

This clone was detected only once. This chain uses TRBV9 with TRBJ1-1; maybe TRBD1 (5 bases). V gave up 4 bases and J gave up 1 base, with 8 bases separating them. Germline values: CDR1 SGDLS, CDR2 YYNGEE. The CDR3 runs to 13 residues. CDR3 in DNA: TGTGCCAGCAGCCAAACAGGGAACACTGAAGCTTTCTTT. Amino acid sequence: CASSQTGNTEAFF.

The rearrangement uses TRBV3-1 (or the pseudogene TRBV3-2) and TRBJ2-3, with 9 bases aligning to TRBD1. The germline V gene has CDR1 LGHDT and CDR2 YNNKEL (reference sequence). This CDR3 spans 15 amino acids. V was clipped by 4 bases and J by 0 bases; unmatched bases: 2. In DNA, the CDR3 is TGTGCCAGCAGCCGTGGACAGGGGAGCACAGATACGCAGTATTTT. This encodes CASSRGQGSTDTQYF.

Comment on this clone: Different DNA sequences within this sample yield the same CDR3. The chain couples TRBV18 to TRBJ1-2; D might be TRBD1 (5 bases). CDR1 and CDR2 (germline): KGHSH, LQKENI. V shed 2 bases and J shed 1 base, with 8 bases lying between them. The CDR3 is 14 residues long. The DNA for the CDR3 is TGTGCCAGCTCACCAGGGGCAGTTAACTATGGCTACACCTTC. Translation gives CASSPGAVNYGYTF.

The genes are TRBV6-5 and TRBJ1-1; 7 nucleotides agree with TRBD1. Germline V gene data show CDR1 as MNHEY and CDR2 as SVGAGI. V was pared by 6 bases and J by 7 bases, with 5 bases of the junction left unmatched. This CDR3 is built from 12 residues. Written as DNA, the CDR3 is TGTGCCAGCAGGGCCCAGGGGGGTGAAGCTTTCTTT. Amino acids: CASRAQGGEAFF.

J is TRBJ1-2 and V is TRBV15, with D unresolved. V lost 0 bases, J lost 14 bases, and 22 bases lay in between. Germline assignment: CDR1 LNHNV and CDR2 YYDKDF (reference sequence). CDR3 length: 15 amino acids. CDR3 sequence reads: CATSRDSTGSGTPTF. The CDR3 coding sequence is TGTGCCACCAGCAGAGATTCCACGGGATCGGGCACACCGACCTTC.

This chain joins TRBV29-1 and TRBJ1-2; D gene uncertain. CDR3 length: 11 amino acids. Trimming took off 3 bases at V and 8 bases at J, with 10 bases between the two ends. The germline CDR1 and CDR2 sequences are SQVTM and ANQGSEA. The chain's CDR3 is CSVDLGRGYTF. The CDR3 coding sequence is TGCAGCGTTGACCTGGGGAGAGGCTACACCTTC.

This chain uses TRBV5-4 with TRBJ1-1; 9 nucleotides match TRBD1. Germline V gene lookup returns CDR1 SGHNT and CDR2 YYREEE (reference sequence). The CDR3 extends over 15 amino acids. V gave up 4 bases and J gave up 4 bases; unmatched junction bases: 8. CDR3 DNA sequence: TGTGCCAGCAGCGCACCGGGACAGGGAGGCACTGAAGCTTTCTTT. It specifies CASSAPGQGGTEAFF.

J is TRBJ1-1 and V is TRBV5-1; 11 nucleotides agree with TRBD1. V was pared by 3 bases and J by 8 bases, with 3 bases of the junction left unmatched. CDR3 length equals 13 residues. Germline CDR1 SGHRS, CDR2 YFSETQ. CDR3 bases: TGCGCCAGCAGCTCCCGGGACAGGGGGGAAGCTTTCTTT. Its protein is CASSSRDRGEAFF.

This clone was recorded once. The chain recombines TRBV5-1 with TRBJ1-1; TRBD1 agrees at 9 bases. The length of the CDR3 is 20 residues. V lost 4 bases and J lost 0; bases outside the gene matches: 19. Germline V lookup: CDR1 SGHRS, CDR2 YFSETQ. The chain's CDR3 is CASSRRDRDAGRTMNTEAFF. The CDR3 DNA is TGCGCCAGCAGCCGCCGGGACAGGGATGCCGGACGGACGATGAACACTGAAGCTTTCTTT.

This chain joins TRBV29-1 and TRBJ2-1; no clear D. CDR1 is SQVTM, CDR2 ANQGSEA, per germline. Trimming took off 0 bases at V and 7 bases at J, with 13 bases between the two ends. CDR3 length equals 14 residues. The CDR3 DNA sequence: TGCAGCGTTGAAGATAACAGTATCAAAAATGAGCAGTTCTTC. Protein sequence: CSVEDNSIKNEQFF.

The chain combines TRBV5-8 with TRBJ2-6; 8 bases line up with TRBD1. The V segment lost 9 bases and the J segment 4 bases; nucleotides outside the gene matches: 6. Germline V gene lookup returns CDR1 SGHTS and CDR2 YDEGEE. The CDR3 contains 14 residues. CDR3 region: CATRGLQGANVLTF. Written as DNA, the CDR3 is TGTGCCACCAGGGGGCTGCAGGGGGCCAACGTCCTGACTTTC.

The CDR3 region has the DNA TGTGCCAGCTCCGTGGGGGGGAGCAATCAGCCCCAGCATTTT. Its translation is CASSVGGSNQPQHF. The J gene is TRBJ1-5, the V gene TRBV27, with a tentative D call TRBD1 (5 bases). The CDR3 is 14 amino acids. Germline CDR1 and CDR2: MNHEY and SMNVEV (reference sequence). V was pared by 8 bases and J by 1 base, with 12 bases between.

The chain is built from TRBV3-1 (or the pseudogene TRBV3-2) and TRBJ2-2; weak D call: TRBD1 (6 bases). Germline CDR1 and CDR2: LGHDT and YNNKEL (reference sequence). V dropped 1 base and J dropped 6 bases, with 21 bases sitting between them. The CDR3 is 18 amino acids. The CDR3 DNA reads TGTGCCAGCAGCCAAGCCCGATGGGTTGCAGGGGACCCCGGGGAGCTGTTTTTT. This codes for CASSQARWVAGDPGELFF.

V usage is TRBV6-5 and J usage is TRBJ1-2; possible D gene TRBD1, 6 bases. Germline V gene data show CDR1 as MNHEY and CDR2 as SVGAGI. The CDR3 extends over 15 amino acids. Trimming removed 4 bases from V and 7 bases from J, with 19 bases in between. As DNA, the CDR3 is TGTGCCAGCAGTTTCAGGGGCCCCTATGCTATTGGCTACACCTTC. Residues: CASSFRGPYAIGYTF.

This chain links TRBV12-3 or TRBV12-4 with TRBJ2-7; the D is unclear. The CDR3 sequence is 13 residues long. V was trimmed by 6 bases and J by 7 bases, leaving 16 bases between them. CDR3 protein: CASSRTTGYEQYF. The CDR3 DNA follows: TGTGCCAGCAGCAGAACGACCGGGTATGAGCAGTACTTC.

V is TRBV9 and J is TRBJ1-1, with D perhaps TRBD1 (5 bases). Deletions cut 5 bases from V and 4 bases from J, with 15 bases between. Germline assignment: CDR1 SGDLS and CDR2 YYNGEE. This CDR3 is built from 14 residues. The CDR3 protein is CASREGPGSTEAFF. CDR3 DNA sequence: TGTGCCAGCAGGGAGGGGCCGGGGAGCACTGAAGCTTTCTTT.